The next 25 T cell receptor beta chains were all read from a single sample in a study of tumor-infiltrating lymphocytes in primary liver carcinoma. A primer in the constant region served to generate TCR beta cDNA from approximately 450 ng of total RNA. Investigators got TCR beta libraries out of three nested multiplex PCR rounds, done with slightly modified ARM-PCR. In the first two PCR rounds, TRBV1-TRBV30 forward primers were paired with a C-beta reverse primer, and each round lasted about 10 cycles. TCRdb reanalysed the multiplex PCR reads using MiXCR and keeps one entry per CDR3 protein. The top ten hold approximately 15% of the sample, which has hundreds of thousands of distinct CDR3 sequences, 50% to 60% seen once. Alongside blood RNA obtained from unsorted whole blood, germline DNA was also extracted. Sequenced sample: peripheral blood. These receptors all come from a woman younger than 45 with primary liver carcinoma and hepatitis B virus infection.

On this clonotype itself: Here the CDR3 omits its conserved ending phenylalanine or tryptophan, so a read error is the likely source. The chain couples TRBV12-3 or TRBV12-4 to TRBJ2-6; weak D call: TRBD1 (5 bases). The CDR3 spans 16 residues. The V gene lost 3 bases and the J gene lost 1 base, with 10 bases spanning the gap. This CDR3 is CASSLGRQSGANVLTI. The CDR3 DNA is TGTGCCAGCAGTTTGGGCCGACAGTCTGGGGCCAACGTCCTGACTATC.

Concerning this clonotype: The missing conserved phenylalanine or tryptophan at the end of this CDR3 makes a read error likely. The chain links TRBV29-1 to TRBJ1-5; D might be TRBD1 (6 bases). The V gene's germline CDR1 is SQVTM and CDR2 ANQGSEA. The length of the CDR3 is 13 residues. The V and J ends lost 7 bases and 2 bases respectively, with 12 bases between them. The CDR3 region has the DNA TGCAGCGCTAGACAGGATCGCAATCAGCCCCAGCATATT. Residues: CSARQDRNQPQHI.

For this clonotype: Since a much larger clone is just one base distant, this may be a read error. The chain links TRBV30 to TRBJ2-6; no clear D gene. This CDR3 is 13 amino acids long. Germline CDR1 is GTSNPN and CDR2 is SVGIG (reference sequence). The CDR3 is CAWYSSGTNVLTF. The CDR3 nucleotides are TGTGCCTGGTACTCCTCTGGGACCAACGTCCTGACTTTC.

With regard to this clonotype: A single base separates this from a much larger clone, so it may be a read error. V gene TRBV12-5 combines with J gene TRBJ2-4; the D call may be TRBD1 or TRBD2 (5 bases each). V lost 2 bases and J 1 base, leaving 15 bases between the germline ends. Germline CDR1 LGHNT, CDR2 FRNRAP. The CDR3 length is 17 residues. The CDR3 sequence is CASGLTVIGAAKNIQYF. In DNA form, the CDR3 reads TGTGCTAGTGGTTTGACAGTGATCGGGGCGGCCAAAAACATTCAGTACTTC.

V gene TRBV25-1 combines with J gene TRBJ1-1; D gene unclear. Germline V gene lookup returns CDR1 MGHDK and CDR2 SYGVNS. The CDR3 runs to 15 residues. Trimming shortened V by 7 bases and J by 1 base, and 16 bases separated the two germline ends. CDR3 residues: CASTLGGSTNTEAFF. Here the CDR3 DNA reads TGTGCCAGCACCCTGGGAGGGTCCACGAACACTGAAGCTTTCTTT.

The chain employs TRBV6-6 and TRBJ2-1; TRBD2 matches 14 bases. CDR3 length equals 19 residues. Germline-derived CDR1 and CDR2 are MNHNY and SVGAGI (reference sequence). The junction had 20 bases not matched to a gene; V was cut back by 7 bases and J by 9 bases. CDR3 amino acids: CASNEPGLAGESFVIEQFF. CDR3 DNA sequence: TGTGCCAGCAACGAGCCGGGACTAGCGGGAGAGTCATTCGTCATTGAGCAGTTCTTC.

Concerning this clonotype: A read error may account for a junction end that differs from germline. The V gene is TRBV7-9, the J gene TRBJ2-7; 8 bases are shared with TRBD1. From germline, CDR1 is SEHNR and CDR2 FQNEAQ (reference sequence). This CDR3 region has 13 residues. The CDR3 loop reads CACSLLTGAEQYF. The CDR3 DNA reads as TGTGCCTGCAGCTTACTGACAGGGGCCGAGCAGTACTTC.

A single count supports this clonotype. CDR3 coding DNA: TGTGCCAGCAGCCACGGACTGACCAACCAGCCCCAGCATTTT. Translation gives CASSHGLTNQPQHF. J is TRBJ1-5 and V is TRBV12-3 or TRBV12-4, with D unresolved. Trimming stripped 6 bases from V and 7 bases from J, with 16 bases between. CDR3 length equals 14 residues.

The V and J genes are TRBV5-6 and TRBJ2-7, with 9 positions matching TRBD2. The ends lost 2 bases at V and 5 bases at J; junction bases unmatched: 8. Germline V lookup: CDR1 SGHDT, CDR2 YYEEEE. CDR3 size: 15 residues. The CDR3 nucleotides read TGTGCCAGCAGCTTTACGACCAGCGGGAGGAACGAGCAGTACTTC. Its translation: CASSFTTSGRNEQYF.

This clonotype occurred a few times. This rearrangement joins TRBV7-9 to TRBJ2-5; perhaps TRBD2 as D (6 bases). V was shortened by 5 bases and J by 2 bases, with 15 bases between the two germline ends. Germline-derived CDR1 and CDR2 are SEHNR and FQNEAQ (reference sequence). This CDR3 comprises 15 residues. For the CDR3, the DNA is TGTGCCAGCAGCCTCCAGGGAGGCGGGCAAGAGACCCAGTACTTC. It is translated as CASSLQGGGQETQYF. Full variable domain (remainder filled in from reference TRBV7-9 and TRBJ2-5): DTGVSQNPRHKITKRGQNVTFRCDPISEHNRLYWYRQTLGQGPEFLTYFQNEAQLEKSRLLSDRFSAERPKGSFSTLEIQRTEQGDSAMYLCASSLQGGGQETQYFGPGTRLLVL.

A remark on this clonotype: A single base separates this from a much larger clone, so it may be a read error. This chain links TRBV11-3 with TRBJ2-1, with D possibly being TRBD2 (5 bases). The germline gives CDR1 SGHNT, CDR2 YENEEA. The CDR3 length is 16 residues. V shed 2 bases and J shed 1 base, with 12 bases lying between them. As DNA, the CDR3 is TGTGCCAGCAGCTTAAAACTAGTGGGATCCTACAATGAGCAGTTCTTC. It encodes CASSLKLVGSYNEQFF.

The V and J genes are TRBV20-1 and TRBJ2-3; TRBD1 aligns across 11 bases. Germline CDR1 DFQATT, CDR2 SNEGSKA (reference sequence). This CDR3 spans 14 amino acids. Trimming took 3 bases from V and 6 from J; bases not matched to a gene: 5. The CDR3 is CSASEDRGLDTQYF. The CDR3 nucleotides read TGCAGTGCTAGCGAGGACAGGGGGCTGGATACGCAGTATTTT.

This clonotype was seen only a few times. This chain's CDR3 is CAWSPTSQGGETQYF. The CDR3 coding sequence is TGTGCCTGGAGTCCAACTTCCCAGGGTGGAGAGACCCAGTACTTC. The chain carries TRBV30 and TRBJ2-5; the D gene is possibly TRBD1 (5 bases). The CDR3 covers 15 residues. The V and J ends lost 2 bases and 4 bases respectively, with 17 bases between them. Germline V lookup: CDR1 GTSNPN, CDR2 SVGIG (reference sequence).

On this clonotype: A read error is possible here, since a much larger clone lies one base away. The gene calls are TRBV14 and TRBJ1-5, with D unresolved. The CDR3 loop spans 12 amino acids. Germline-derived CDR1 and CDR2 are SGHDN and FVKESK. The CDR3, as DNA: TGTGCCAGCAGCCAGTCTAATCATCCCCAGCATTTT. It yields the protein CASSQSNHPQHF.

On this clonotype: At one of its ends the junction is not consistent with the germline gene, which may arise from a read error. This chain uses TRBV6-2 or TRBV6-3 with TRBJ2-1; a weak D match, TRBD2 (6 bases). Germline values: CDR1 MNHEY, CDR2 SVGEGT. This CDR3 contains 13 residues. The CDR3 loop is CASSMEGITFRLF. CDR3 DNA sequence: TGTGCCAGCAGTATGGAGGGCATAACCTTTAGACTCTTC.

Points on this clonotype: Just one base apart from a much larger clone, this may be a read error. The rearrangement uses TRBV6-1 and TRBJ2-7; 11 bases line up with TRBD1. The CDR3 covers 14 residues. The germline V gene has CDR1 MNHNS and CDR2 SASEGT. The CDR3 DNA is TGTGCCAGCACTGGGACAGGGGGAGACCACGAGCAGAACTTC. Protein product: CASTGTGGDHEQNF.

The CDR3 is CASSLRAQTSTDTQYF. CDR3 nucleotides: TGTGCCAGCAGCTTACGCGCGCAGACTAGCACAGATACGCAGTATTTT. The rearrangement joins TRBV7-8 to TRBJ2-3; D gene ambiguous. The CDR3 covers 16 residues. CDR1 is SGHVS, CDR2 FQNEAQ, per germline. Trimming shortened V by 2 bases and J by 0 bases, and 12 bases separated the two germline ends.

For this clonotype: Compared with germline, one end of the junction differs, possibly owing to a read error. V usage is TRBV11-2 and J usage is TRBJ2-7; D is ambiguous. CDR1 and CDR2 (germline): SGHAT, FQNNGV. The CDR3 consists of 14 residues. CDR3 loop: CASSLGYSYYEQYF. Written as DNA, the CDR3 is TGTGCCAGCAGTTTAGGGTACAGCTACTACGAGCAGTACTTC.

This clonotype appeared once. One junction end does not reproduce the germline sequence, and a read error may be involved. The rearrangement links TRBV28 to TRBJ2-1, with 11 positions matching TRBD2. The length of the CDR3 is 17 residues. The germline V gene encodes CDR1 MDHEN and CDR2 SYDVKM. DNA for the CDR3: TGTGCCAGCAGTCACCCCCGACTAGCGGGAACCTACGATGAGCAGTTCTTC. This gives the protein CASSHPRLAGTYDEQFF.

This clonotype was counted a single time. The rearrangement links TRBV12-3 or TRBV12-4 to TRBJ2-2; tentative D call: TRBD2 (5 bases). The V end lost 0 bases, the J end lost 7 bases, and 21 bases lay between the germline ends. The CDR3 runs 18 residues. CDR3 in amino acids: CASSLAYGLVGDNGELFF. CDR3 DNA: TGTGCCAGCAGTTTAGCTTACGGCCTAGTGGGAGATAACGGGGAGCTGTTTTTT.

As for this clonotype: A junction end diverges from the germline sequence, so it may reflect a read error. The chain recombines TRBV4-2 with TRBJ2-1; no firm D call. Germline CDR1 is LGHNA and CDR2 is YNFKEQ. The CDR3 is 12 amino acids. This chain's CDR3 is CTSSHWGGEQFF. The DNA for the CDR3 is TGTACCAGCAGTCATTGGGGTGGAGAGCAGTTCTTC.

Points on this clonotype: A clone one base away is much larger, so this may be a read error. V usage is TRBV13 and J usage is TRBJ2-3; D may match TRBD1 or TRBD2 (5 bases each). The CDR3 has 12 residues. The germline V gene has CDR1 PRHDT and CDR2 FYEKMQ (reference sequence). The CDR3 is CASSSRHGTQCF. For the CDR3, the DNA is TGTGCCAGCAGCTCCCGTCATGGGACGCAGTGTTTT.

The rearrangement uses TRBV6-5 and TRBJ2-7, with D perhaps being TRBD1 or TRBD2 (5 bases each). Deletions cut 7 bases from V and 3 bases from J, with 13 bases between. Germline CDR1 and CDR2: MNHEY and SVGAGI. The CDR3 spans 13 residues. CDR3 DNA sequence: TGTGCCAGCACTAAAGGGACCCTCTACGAGCAGTACTTC. Translation: CASTKGTLYEQYF.

Remarks on this clonotype: Given a much more abundant clone one base away, this may be a read error. The genes are TRBV29-1 and TRBJ1-1; perhaps TRBD1 as D (5 bases). CDR3 size: 14 residues. Germline CDR1 and CDR2: SQVTM and ANQGSEA. Between the trimmed V and J ends, which lost 4 bases and 1 base, there was a span of 13 bases. CDR3 in amino acids: CSVVGRDGNTEAFF. CDR3 sequence (DNA): TGCAGCGTTGTGGGCAGGGACGGGAACACTGAAGCTTTCTTT.

Comment on this clonotype: As the CDR3 is not closed by the conserved phenylalanine or tryptophan, this likely results from a read error. This chain joins TRBV11-2 and TRBJ2-3; TRBD1 is a possible D gene (5 bases). Trimming shortened V by 9 bases and J by 8 bases, and 15 bases separated the two germline ends. Per germline, CDR1 SGHAT and CDR2 FQNNGV. This CDR3 has 12 amino acids. The CDR3 region is CARSTNQGTQYY. The CDR3 DNA reads as TGTGCCAGGAGCACCAACCAGGGTACGCAGTATTAT.